Sequencing of this T cell receptor beta chain was carried out in a study of shared clonotypes between healthy human individuals. Study background: The study used three CD4 naive, three CD4 memory, two CD8 naive and one CD8 memory plate per donor.

The naive CD8 fraction comprised CD45RO-negative cells positively selected for CCR7 and excluded terminally differentiated effector memory CD45RA+ cells. The donors were all Caucasian adults (living in Nashville, Tennessee). The V end was cut by 2 bases, the J end by 5 bases, with 9 bases between. The V gene's germline CDR1 is SGHTA and CDR2 FQGNSA. The CDR3 has 13 residues. Profiling relied on immunoSEQ multiplex PCR, and the TCRdb table lists in-frame clones only, not all of them. The table shows around 2.1 million clones, with about 92% occurring only once. The sequence was obtained from a man younger than 35 in good health. Some clones in this sample may be carry-over from other donors' samples. The gene calls are TRBV7-2 and TRBJ2-5; D is uncertain. Sequenced input: naive CD8+ T cells from PBMCs. The CDR3 nucleotides read TGTGCCAGCAGCTTAATAGGTGCGGAGACCCAGTACTTC. This encodes CASSLIGAETQYF.